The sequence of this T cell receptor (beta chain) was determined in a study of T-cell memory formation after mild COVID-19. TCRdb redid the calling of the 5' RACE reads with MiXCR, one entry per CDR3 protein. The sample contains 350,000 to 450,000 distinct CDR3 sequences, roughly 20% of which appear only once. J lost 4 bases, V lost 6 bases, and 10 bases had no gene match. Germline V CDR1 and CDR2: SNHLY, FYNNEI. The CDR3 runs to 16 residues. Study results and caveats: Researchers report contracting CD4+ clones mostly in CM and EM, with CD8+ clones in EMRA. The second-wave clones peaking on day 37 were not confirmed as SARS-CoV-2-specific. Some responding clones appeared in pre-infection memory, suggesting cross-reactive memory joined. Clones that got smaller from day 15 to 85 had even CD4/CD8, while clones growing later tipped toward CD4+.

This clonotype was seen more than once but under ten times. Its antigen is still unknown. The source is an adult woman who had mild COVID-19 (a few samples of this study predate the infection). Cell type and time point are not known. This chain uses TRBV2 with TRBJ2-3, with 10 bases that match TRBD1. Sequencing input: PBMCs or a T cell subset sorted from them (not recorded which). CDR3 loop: CASRRVPGQGPDTQYF. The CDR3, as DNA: TGTGCCAGCAGAAGGGTCCCGGGACAGGGGCCAGATACGCAGTATTTT.